Here is one T cell receptor beta chain with its context. The target antigen is unknown. This CDR3 has 12 amino acids. CDR1 is PRHDT and CDR2 is FYEKMQ in the germline V gene (reference sequence). As for time point: week 5, during vaccination. Each dose of the vaccine consisted of 300 ug of mutant IDH1 20-mer peptide, with topical imiquimod. The sample originates from a study of a mutant IDH1 vaccine in newly diagnosed glioma. The assay was immunoSEQ multiplex PCR, and TCRdb's table has in-frame clones only and misses some. Of approximately 57,000 clones detected, 65% to 90% appear once; the ten largest clones hold approximately 3%.

This receptor was taken from a woman aged 18 to 35 with glioma. Some clones in this sample may be carry-over from other donors' samples. Source: PBMCs, taken from a glioma patient whose treatment included an IDH1 peptide vaccine. This chain uses TRBV13 with TRBJ2-7; either TRBD1 or TRBD2 may fit D (5 bases each). The J call is uncertain, as TRBJ2-5 better fits the DNA end. The CDR3 here is CASSSRGETQYF. The DNA for the CDR3 is TGTGCCAGCAGCTCGAGGGGAGAGACCCAGTACTTC.